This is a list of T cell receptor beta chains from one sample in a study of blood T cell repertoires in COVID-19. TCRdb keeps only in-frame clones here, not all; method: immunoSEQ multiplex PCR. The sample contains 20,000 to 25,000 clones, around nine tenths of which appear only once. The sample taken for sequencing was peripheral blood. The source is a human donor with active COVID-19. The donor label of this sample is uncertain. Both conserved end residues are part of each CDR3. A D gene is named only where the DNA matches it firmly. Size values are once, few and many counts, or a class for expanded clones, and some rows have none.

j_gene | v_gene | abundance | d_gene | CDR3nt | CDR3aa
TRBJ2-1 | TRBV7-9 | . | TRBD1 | TGTGCCAGCAGCCGTGTCAGGGGGCTCATCAACAATGAGCAGTTCTTC | CASSRVRGLINNEQFF
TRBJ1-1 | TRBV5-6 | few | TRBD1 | TGTGCCAGCAGTTATCCGGGGACAGTGAACACTGAAGCTTTCTTT | CASSYPGTVNTEAFF
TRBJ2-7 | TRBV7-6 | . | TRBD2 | TGTGCCAGCAGCTCCGGGACTAGTCTGCACGAGCAGTACTTC | CASSSGTSLHEQYF
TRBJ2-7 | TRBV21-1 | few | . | TGTGCCAGCCCTAGTACGCGGCTAACGCAGTACTTC | CASPSTRLTQYF
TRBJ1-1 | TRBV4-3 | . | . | TGCGCCAGCAGCCAAGATATGGCAGGCGCAAAAGCTTTCTTT | CASSQDMAGAKAFF
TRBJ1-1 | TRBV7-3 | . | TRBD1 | TGTGCCAGCAGCTTATTGACAGGGGTCACTGAAGCTTTCTTT | CASSLLTGVTEAFF
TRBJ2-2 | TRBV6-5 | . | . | TGTGCCAGCAGTTACTCTGGGCCCATAGGGGGCGGGGAGCTGTTTTTT | CASSYSGPIGGGELFF
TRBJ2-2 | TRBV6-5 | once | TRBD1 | TGTGCCAGCACCAGGACAGGGGCGGGCACCGGGGAGCTGTTTTTT | CASTRTGAGTGELFF
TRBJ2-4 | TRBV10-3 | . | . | TGTGCCATCAAGAGCCCCCTGCAAAACATTCAGTACTTC | CAIKSPLQNIQYF
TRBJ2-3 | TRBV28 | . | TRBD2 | TGTGCCAGCAGTTCTCAAACTAGCGGTCGCACAGATACGCAGTATTTT | CASSSQTSGRTDTQYF
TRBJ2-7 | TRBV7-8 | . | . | TGTGCCAGCAGCCCGTCCCCCACAACATGGGGGGATCCCATTTACGAGCAGTACTTC | CASSPSPTTWGDPIYEQYF
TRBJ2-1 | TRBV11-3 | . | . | TGTGCCAGCAGCCCGCACACCAATGAGCAGTTCTTC | CASSPHTNEQFF
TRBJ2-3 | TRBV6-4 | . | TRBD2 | TGTGCCAGCAGAGCAACTAGCGGTAGCACAGATACGCAGTATTTT | CASRATSGSTDTQYF
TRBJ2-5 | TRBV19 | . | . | TGTGCCAGTAGTCTGGGCAGGGGATTCGAGGAGACCCAGTACTTC | CASSLGRGFEETQYF
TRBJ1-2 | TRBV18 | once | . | TGTGCCAGCTCACCTGAGGCAGACCTTGGCTACACCTTC | CASSPEADLGYTF
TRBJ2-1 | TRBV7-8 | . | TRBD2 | TGTGCCAGCAGCTTATTGGCATTGGCGGGAGAATACAATGAGCAGTTCTTC | CASSLLALAGEYNEQFF
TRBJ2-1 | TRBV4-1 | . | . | TGCGCCAGCAGCCAAGTTAACAATGAGCAGTTCTTC | CASSQVNNEQFF
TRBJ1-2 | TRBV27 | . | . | TGTGCCAGCAGTGAAGGGGGGGGCTATGGCTACACCTTC | CASSEGGGYGYTF
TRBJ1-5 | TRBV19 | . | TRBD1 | TGTGCCAGTAGTAACAGGGGACAGGGGGCGACGGGCAATCAGCCCCAGCATTTT | CASSNRGQGATGNQPQHF
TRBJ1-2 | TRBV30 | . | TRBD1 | TGTGCCTGGAGTGTTACAGGGGAGAGTGGCTACACCTTC | CAWSVTGESGYTF
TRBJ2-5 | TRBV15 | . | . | TGTGCCACCAGCAGAGGACACCACCAAGAGACCCAGTACTTC | CATSRGHHQETQYF
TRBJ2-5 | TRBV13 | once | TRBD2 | TGTGCCAGCAGCCCAATCCCGGGACTAGCGGAAGAGACCCAGTACTTC | CASSPIPGLAEETQYF
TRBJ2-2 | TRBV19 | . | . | TGTGCCAGTAGTCACAGGGAGGGGGAGCTGTTTTTT | CASSHREGELFF
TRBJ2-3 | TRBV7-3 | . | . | TGTGCCAGCAGCTTAAATTTCGCAGATACGCAGTATTTT | CASSLNFADTQYF
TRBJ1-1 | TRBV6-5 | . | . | TGTGCCAGCAGTTACGGCGGAGGGACTGAAGCTTTCTTT | CASSYGGGTEAFF
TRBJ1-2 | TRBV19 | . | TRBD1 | TGTGCCAGTAGGGACGGACAGGGGGGCTATGGCTACACCTTC | CASRDGQGGYGYTF
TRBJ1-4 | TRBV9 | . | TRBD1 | TGTGCCAGCAGCGTAGGAAGGACAGGGGCTCGAGATGAAAAACTGTTTTTT | CASSVGRTGARDEKLFF
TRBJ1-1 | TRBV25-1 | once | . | TGTGCCAGCAGGTCAGGGAACACTGAAGCTTTCTTT | CASRSGNTEAFF
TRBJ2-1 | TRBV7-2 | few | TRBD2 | TGTGCCAGCAGACTAGCGGGAGGTGGCGGGAGGGCCGGGAGTCCGTTCTTC | CASRLAGGGGRAGSPFF